This passage covers 26 T cell receptor beta chains from one sample sequenced in a study of blood T cell repertoires in COVID-19. Profiling relied on immunoSEQ multiplex PCR, and the TCRdb table lists in-frame clones only, not all of them. The sample lists around 78,000 clones; roughly 88% were seen once. Sequenced sample: peripheral blood. The receptors derive from a man aged 45-65 years with active COVID-19.

The V call is TRBV6-5, the J call TRBJ2-6; D is unresolved. Trimming removed 0 bases from V and 0 bases from J, with 3 bases in between. This CDR3 comprises 15 residues. CDR1 and CDR2 from the germline V gene are MNHEY and SVGAGI. The CDR3 DNA is TGTGCCAGCAGTTACTCTTACTCTGGGGCCAACGTCCTGACTTTC. Its translation: CASSYSYSGANVLTF.

The V and J genes are TRBV14 and TRBJ2-1; tentative D call: TRBD2 (6 bases). This CDR3 has 14 residues. Germline CDR1 is SGHDN and CDR2 is FVKESK. V lost 4 bases and J lost 5, with 12 bases in between. The CDR3 region has the DNA TGTGCCAGCAGCCCGGGACTCCCTCACAATGAGCAGTTCTTC. Translation: CASSPGLPHNEQFF.

The chain recombines TRBV6-2 or TRBV6-3 with TRBJ2-7, with 7 bases fitting TRBD1. This CDR3 region has 13 residues. After removal of 5 bases from V and 2 bases from J, the junction contained 3 bases not matched to a gene. From germline, CDR1 is MNHEY and CDR2 SVGEGT. The CDR3 bases are TGTGCCAGCAGTACCGGGACAGCCTACGAGCAGTACTTC. Translation gives CASSTGTAYEQYF.

V is TRBV27 and J is TRBJ2-3, with 9 bases fitting TRBD1. V gave up 4 bases and J gave up 8 bases; unmatched junction bases: 13. The CDR3 consists of 16 residues. Germline V lookup: CDR1 MNHEY, CDR2 SMNVEV (reference sequence). Here the CDR3 DNA reads TGTGCCAGCAGTTCTGGGGACAGGGTGCTAATAGGTACGCAGTATTTT. Encoded protein: CASSSGDRVLIGTQYF.

J is TRBJ1-3 and V is TRBV28; 7 positions agree with TRBD1. Germline CDR1 MDHEN, CDR2 SYDVKM. The V segment lost 6 bases and the J segment 0 bases; nucleotides outside the gene matches: 8. This CDR3 is 16 amino acids long. CDR3 in amino acids: CASSAPAGGSGNTIYF. CDR3 nucleotides: TGTGCCAGCAGCGCTCCGGCAGGGGGCTCTGGAAACACCATATATTTT.

This chain uses TRBV30 with TRBJ1-4; TRBD1 aligns across 10 bases. V shed 5 bases and J 2 bases; nucleotides not matched to a gene: 5. CDR1 is GTSNPN and CDR2 is SVGIG in the germline V gene (reference sequence). The CDR3 totals 15 residues. The CDR3 region has the DNA TGTGCCTGGGGGACAGGGGTGATGACTAATGAAAAACTGTTTTTT. This sequence encodes CAWGTGVMTNEKLFF. Full variable domain (missing parts from reference TRBV30 and TRBJ1-4): SQTIHQWPATLVQPVGSPLSLECTVEGTSNPNLYWYRQAAGRGLQLLFYSVGIGQISSEVPQNLSASRPQDRQFILSSKKLLLSDSGFYLCAWGTGVMTNEKLFFGSGTQLSVL.

V and J are TRBV7-2 and TRBJ2-1; D remains ambiguous. The CDR3 has 16 amino acids. Germline V gene lookup returns CDR1 SGHTA and CDR2 FQGNSA. Trimming took 5 bases from V and 0 from J, leaving 14 bases between them. CDR3 sequence reads: CASSRGSSSSYNEQFF. In DNA form, the CDR3 reads TGTGCCAGCAGCCGCGGTAGCTCCAGCTCCTACAATGAGCAGTTCTTC.

This clone was found many times. The genes are TRBV6-6 and TRBJ2-7, with TRBD1 as a possible D gene (6 bases). V lost 0 bases, J lost 4 bases, and 10 bases lay in between. The CDR3 has 14 amino acids. The V gene's germline CDR1 is MNHNY and CDR2 SVGAGI (reference sequence). The CDR3, as DNA: TGTGCCAGCAGTTACTCGAGGGGGACGTACGAGCAGTACTTC. Its protein is CASSYSRGTYEQYF.

The chain recombines TRBV18 with TRBJ2-1; possibly TRBD2 for D (5 bases). Germline CDR1 is KGHSH and CDR2 is LQKENI. Trimming removed 2 bases at V and 3 bases at J, with 11 bases between. The CDR3 has 15 residues. DNA of the CDR3: TGTGCCAGCTCACCAGGGGAGCTTATCTACAATGAGCAGTTCTTC. This codes for CASSPGELIYNEQFF.

Only a few counts were recorded for this clone. The V and J genes are TRBV27 and TRBJ1-1; D remains unclear. This CDR3 has 13 amino acids. Germline V gene sequence: CDR1 MNHEY, CDR2 SMNVEV (reference sequence). Trimming stripped 8 bases from V and 0 bases from J, with 10 bases between. Here the CDR3 DNA reads TGTGCCAGCCACCCTGACATGAACACTGAAGCTTTCTTT. Its protein is CASHPDMNTEAFF.

V is TRBV28 and J is TRBJ1-2; perhaps TRBD1 as D (6 bases). The CDR3 is 12 amino acids. Per germline, CDR1 MDHEN and CDR2 SYDVKM. The V gene lost 6 bases and the J gene lost 4 bases, with 9 bases spanning the gap. CDR3 nucleotides: TGTGCCAGCAGGGGACAAATCTATGGCTACACCTTC. It specifies CASRGQIYGYTF.

CDR3: CASSFGTGVAFF. In DNA form, the CDR3 reads TGTGCCAGCAGCTTTGGGACAGGGGTTGCTTTCTTT. The chain couples TRBV11-3 to TRBJ1-1; TRBD1 matches 10 bases. Trimming removed 3 bases from V and 11 bases from J; junction bases left unmatched: 3. Germline loops: CDR1 SGHNT, CDR2 YENEEA. The CDR3 has 12 amino acids.

This clone occurred a few times. The J gene is TRBJ2-7, the V gene TRBV7-9; 7 nucleotides match TRBD2. V lost 5 bases to trimming and J lost 2 bases; unmatched junction nucleotides: 15. Germline V gene sequence: CDR1 SEHNR, CDR2 FQNEAQ (reference sequence). This CDR3 has 17 amino acids. The CDR3, as DNA: TGTGCCAGCAGCCCAGGATGGGAGGGCGAGGCTGCCTACGAGCAGTACTTC. The encoded protein is CASSPGWEGEAAYEQYF. The whole variable domain, filled in from reference TRBV7-9 and TRBJ2-7, reads DTGVSQNPRHKITKRGQNVTFRCDPISEHNRLYWYRQTLGQGPEFLTYFQNEAQLEKSRLLSDRFSAERPKGSFSTLEIQRTEQGDSAMYLCASSPGWEGEAAYEQYFGPGTRLTVT.

This clone was seen only once. The rearrangement joins TRBV18 to TRBJ2-7; D possibly corresponds to TRBD1 (5 bases). The CDR3 loop spans 15 amino acids. The V end lost 4 bases, the J end lost 6 bases, and 19 bases lay between the germline ends. The germline gives CDR1 KGHSH, CDR2 LQKENI. The CDR3 nucleotides are TGTGCCAGCTCACTAAGCCCAGGGAAGGAGTTCGAGCAGTACTTC. Its protein product is CASSLSPGKEFEQYF.

The chain combines TRBV19 with TRBJ2-1; 11 nucleotides match TRBD2. The CDR3 is 15 amino acids. The germline V gene encodes CDR1 LNHDA and CDR2 SQIVND (reference sequence). Trimming took 6 bases from V and 2 from J; bases not matched to a gene: 3. The CDR3 DNA reads as TGTGCCAGTAGCCGGACTAGCGGGCCCTACAATGAGCAGTTCTTC. It specifies CASSRTSGPYNEQFF. The full variable domain, in which reference TRBV19 and TRBJ2-1 provide the parts outside the CDR3, is DGGITQSPKYLFRKEGQNVTLSCEQNLNHDAMYWYRQDPGQGLRLIYYSQIVNDFQKGDIAEGYSVSREKKESFPLTVTSAQKNPTAFYLCASSRTSGPYNEQFFGPGTRLTVL.

The V call is TRBV19, the J call TRBJ1-2; 7 nucleotides agree with TRBD1. V lost 5 bases, J lost 7 bases, and 10 bases stayed unmatched. Germline CDR1 is LNHDA and CDR2 is SQIVND (reference sequence). CDR3 length equals 14 residues. CDR3 nucleotide sequence: TGTGCCAGTAGTTCCCCCCCGACAGGGTCTGGCTACACCTTC. This sequence encodes CASSSPPTGSGYTF.

V and J are TRBV19 and TRBJ2-1; the match to TRBD1 covers 9 bases. Germline CDR1 LNHDA, CDR2 SQIVND (reference sequence). The ends lost 3 bases at V and 9 bases at J; junction bases unmatched: 9. The CDR3 runs to 15 residues. The CDR3 protein is CASSIPQGAFSEQFF. CDR3 in DNA: TGTGCCAGTAGTATCCCACAGGGGGCTTTTAGTGAGCAGTTCTTC.

The V and J genes are TRBV3-1 (or the pseudogene TRBV3-2) and TRBJ2-7, with TRBD2 identical over 9 bases. The CDR3 sequence is 16 residues long. Germline CDR1 LGHDT, CDR2 YNNKEL (reference sequence). V trimming: 0 bases; J trimming: 1 base; junction bases outside the gene matches: 4. The CDR3 region has the DNA TGTGCCAGCAGCCAAGACCCGGGACTAGCATCCTACGAGCAGTACTTC. It yields the protein CASSQDPGLASYEQYF.

The DNA of the CDR3 is TGCGCCAGCAGCCGGAGCGGGGACACCGGGGAGCTGTTTTTT. Its translation: CASSRSGDTGELFF. The chain recombines TRBV4-3 with TRBJ2-2; TRBD2 matches 7 bases. V lost 4 bases, J lost 3 bases, and 2 bases stayed unmatched. This CDR3 is built from 14 residues. Germline-derived CDR1 and CDR2 are LGHNA and YSLEER.

This rearrangement joins TRBV3-1 (or the pseudogene TRBV3-2) to TRBJ2-3, with D possibly TRBD1 on 6 matching bases. Germline loops: CDR1 LGHDT, CDR2 YNNKEL (reference sequence). Trimming took off 3 bases at V and 5 bases at J, with 15 bases between the two ends. This CDR3 has 15 residues. CDR3 in DNA: TGTGCCAGCAGCCACCAGGGGATTCAAGGAGATACGCAGTATTTT. It translates to CASSHQGIQGDTQYF.

This clone was detected once. This chain joins TRBV7-6 and TRBJ1-5; 10 bases are a match to TRBD1. CDR3 length equals 17 residues. Trimming at V came to 4 bases and at J to 2 bases, leaving 8 bases not matched to a gene. CDR1 SGHVS and CDR2 FNYEAQ come from the germline V gene. The CDR3, as DNA: TGTGCCAGCAGCTCCGGACAGGGGGGTGTGGGCAATCAGCCCCAGCATTTT. It yields the protein CASSSGQGGVGNQPQHF.

The rearrangement links TRBV11-3 to TRBJ2-3; D is uncertain. Germline V CDR1 and CDR2: SGHNT, YENEEA. The CDR3 is made up of 13 amino acids. Between the trimmed V and J ends, which lost 5 bases and 2 bases, there was a span of 8 bases. The CDR3 spells CASSIHFTDTQYF. DNA of the CDR3: TGTGCCAGCAGCATCCACTTCACAGATACGCAGTATTTT.

The chain employs TRBV27 and TRBJ1-2, with D perhaps TRBD1 (5 bases). Germline V gene lookup returns CDR1 MNHEY and CDR2 SMNVEV (reference sequence). The CDR3 covers 16 residues. Trimming pared 2 bases from V and 7 bases from J, leaving 20 bases between. This CDR3 is CASSLMVGQGSSGYTF. The CDR3 nucleotides read TGTGCCAGCAGTTTAATGGTGGGGCAGGGTTCGAGTGGCTACACCTTC.

In DNA, the CDR3 is TGTGCCAGCAGCGTAGTAGGGGAGGGGGGAACCCCCCCAGATACGCAGTATTTT. The encoded protein is CASSVVGEGGTPPDTQYF. This chain connects TRBV9 to TRBJ2-3; weak D call: TRBD2 (7 bases). Looked up from germline, CDR1 is SGDLS and CDR2 is YYNGEE. The CDR3 runs to 18 residues. Trimming stripped 0 bases from V and 4 bases from J, with 21 bases between.

This chain uses TRBV5-1 with TRBJ2-3; tentatively, D is TRBD2 (6 bases). Germline CDR1 is SGHRS and CDR2 is YFSETQ. The germline V and J ends were trimmed by 4 bases and 2 bases, with 14 bases remaining between them. The CDR3 spans 15 residues. The CDR3 bases are TGCGCCAGCAGCGCGGGTAGCGGCTACACAGATACGCAGTATTTT. It is translated as CASSAGSGYTDTQYF.

The chain joins TRBV7-9 to TRBJ1-6; tentatively, D is TRBD1 (5 bases). Trimming took off 3 bases at V and 10 bases at J, with 13 bases between the two ends. Germline CDR1 reads SEHNR; CDR2 reads FQNEAQ (reference sequence). The CDR3 extends over 14 amino acids. Here the CDR3 DNA reads TGTGCCAGCAGCTTTGGCAGGGATAGCTCACCCCTCCACTTT. Its protein product is CASSFGRDSSPLHF.